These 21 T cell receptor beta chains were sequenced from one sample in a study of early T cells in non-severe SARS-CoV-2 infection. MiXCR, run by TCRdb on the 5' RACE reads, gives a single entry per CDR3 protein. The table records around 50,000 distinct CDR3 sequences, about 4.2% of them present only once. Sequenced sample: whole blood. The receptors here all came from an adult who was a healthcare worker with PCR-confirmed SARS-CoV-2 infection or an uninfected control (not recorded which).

The DNA for the CDR3 is TGTGCCAGCAGCCCCTCCCGATCGGGGAATGAGCAGTTCTTC. Translated: CASSPSRSGNEQFF. The chain couples TRBV11-2 to TRBJ2-1; D may be TRBD2 (5 bases). The CDR3 sequence is 14 residues long. Germline lookup yields CDR1 SGHAT and CDR2 FQNNGV. The V end lost 5 bases, the J end lost 7 bases, and 15 bases lay between the germline ends.

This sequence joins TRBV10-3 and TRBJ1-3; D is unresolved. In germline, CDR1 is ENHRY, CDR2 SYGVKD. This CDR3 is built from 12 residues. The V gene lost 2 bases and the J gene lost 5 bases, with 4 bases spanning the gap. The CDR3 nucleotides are TGTGCCATCAGTGAGCAGCGAAACACCATATATTTT. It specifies CAISEQRNTIYF.

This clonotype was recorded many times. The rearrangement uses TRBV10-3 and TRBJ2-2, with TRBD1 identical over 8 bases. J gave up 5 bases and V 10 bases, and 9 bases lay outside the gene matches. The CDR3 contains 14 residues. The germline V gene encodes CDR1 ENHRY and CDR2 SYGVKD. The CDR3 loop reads CATQDREGTGELFF. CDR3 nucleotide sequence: TGTGCCACGCAGGACAGGGAAGGTACCGGGGAGCTGTTTTTT.

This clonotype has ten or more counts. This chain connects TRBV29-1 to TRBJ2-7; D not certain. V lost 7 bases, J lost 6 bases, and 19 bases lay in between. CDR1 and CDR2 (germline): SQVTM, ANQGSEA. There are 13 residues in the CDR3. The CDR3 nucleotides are TGCAGCGGCCGTACGGGTCACTCGGGCGAGCAGTACTTC. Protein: CSGRTGHSGEQYF.

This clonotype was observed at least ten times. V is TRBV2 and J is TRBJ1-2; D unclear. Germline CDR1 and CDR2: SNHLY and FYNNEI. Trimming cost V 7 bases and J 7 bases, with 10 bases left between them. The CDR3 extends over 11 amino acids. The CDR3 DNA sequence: TGTGCCAGCAATCGGGCCGCTGGCTACACCTTC. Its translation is CASNRAAGYTF.

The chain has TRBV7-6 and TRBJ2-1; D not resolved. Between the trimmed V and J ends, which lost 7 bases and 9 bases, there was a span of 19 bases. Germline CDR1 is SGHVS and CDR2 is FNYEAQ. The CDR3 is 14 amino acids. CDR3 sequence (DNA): TGTGCCAGCACCCTGGACCCCAGTGCGGTTGAGCAGTTCTTC. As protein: CASTLDPSAVEQFF.

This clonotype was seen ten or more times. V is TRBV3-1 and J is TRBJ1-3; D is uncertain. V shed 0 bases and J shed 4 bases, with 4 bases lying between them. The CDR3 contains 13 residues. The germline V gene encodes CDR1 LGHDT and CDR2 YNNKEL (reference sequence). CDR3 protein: CASSQERGNTIYF. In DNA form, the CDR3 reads TGTGCCAGCAGCCAAGAAAGGGGAAACACCATATATTTT.

In DNA, the CDR3 is TGCGCCAGCAGCCAGGGGAAGCACAGGGAATATGAGCCCCAGCATTTT. It encodes CASSQGKHREYEPQHF. The chain recombines TRBV4-3 with TRBJ1-5; possible D gene TRBD1, 6 bases. The CDR3 has 16 residues. Trimming cost V 3 bases and J 8 bases, with 20 bases left between them. Germline V lookup: CDR1 LGHNA, CDR2 YSLEER.

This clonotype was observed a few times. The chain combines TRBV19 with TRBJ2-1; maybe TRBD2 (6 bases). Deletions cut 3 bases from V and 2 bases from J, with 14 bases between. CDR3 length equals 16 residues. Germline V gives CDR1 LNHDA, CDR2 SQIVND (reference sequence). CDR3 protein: CASSIGRGNPYNEQFF. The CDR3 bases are TGTGCCAGTAGTATCGGGCGGGGAAACCCCTACAATGAGCAGTTCTTC. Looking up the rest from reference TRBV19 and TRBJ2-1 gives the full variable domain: DGGITQSPKYLFRKEGQNVTLSCEQNLNHDAMYWYRQDPGQGLRLIYYSQIVNDFQKGDIAEGYSVSREKKESFPLTVTSAQKNPTAFYLCASSIGRGNPYNEQFFGPGTRLTVL.

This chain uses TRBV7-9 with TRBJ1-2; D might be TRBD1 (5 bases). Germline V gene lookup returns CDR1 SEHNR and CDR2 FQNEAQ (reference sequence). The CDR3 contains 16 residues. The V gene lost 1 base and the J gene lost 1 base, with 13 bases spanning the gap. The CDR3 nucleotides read TGTGCCAGCAGCTTAGGGGGGAGTACCGATAACTATGGCTACACCTTC. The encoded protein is CASSLGGSTDNYGYTF.

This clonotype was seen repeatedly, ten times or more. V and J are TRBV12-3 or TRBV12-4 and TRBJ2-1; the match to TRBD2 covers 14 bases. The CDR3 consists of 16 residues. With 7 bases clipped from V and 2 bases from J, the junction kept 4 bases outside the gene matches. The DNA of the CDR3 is TGTGCCAGCACTATGGGACTAGCGGGGGCCTACAATGAGCAGTTCTTC. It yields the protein CASTMGLAGAYNEQFF.

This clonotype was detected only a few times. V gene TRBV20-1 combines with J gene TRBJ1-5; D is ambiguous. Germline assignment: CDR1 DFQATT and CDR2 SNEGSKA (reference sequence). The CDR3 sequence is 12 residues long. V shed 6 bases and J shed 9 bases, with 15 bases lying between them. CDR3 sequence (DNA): TGCAGTGCGGCAACTTTGGGCCGGCCCCAGCATTTT. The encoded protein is CSAATLGRPQHF.

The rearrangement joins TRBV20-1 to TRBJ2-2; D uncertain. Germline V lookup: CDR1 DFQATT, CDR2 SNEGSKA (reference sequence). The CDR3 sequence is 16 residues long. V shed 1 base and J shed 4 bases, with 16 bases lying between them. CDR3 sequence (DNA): TGCAGTGCTAGAGTTTGTCTAGGAGATGGCACCGGGGAGCTGTTTTTT. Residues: CSARVCLGDGTGELFF.

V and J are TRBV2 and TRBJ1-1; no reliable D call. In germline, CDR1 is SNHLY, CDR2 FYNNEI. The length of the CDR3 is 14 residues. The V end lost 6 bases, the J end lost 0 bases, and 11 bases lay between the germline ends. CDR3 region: CASRERVMNTEAFF. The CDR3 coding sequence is TGTGCCAGCAGGGAAAGGGTAATGAACACTGAAGCTTTCTTT. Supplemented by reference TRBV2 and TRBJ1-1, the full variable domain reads EPEVTQTPSHQVTQMGQEVILRCVPISNHLYFYWYRQILGQKVEFLVSFYNNEISEKSEIFDDQFSVERPDGSNFTLKIRSTKLEDSAMYFCASRERVMNTEAFFGQGTRLTVV.

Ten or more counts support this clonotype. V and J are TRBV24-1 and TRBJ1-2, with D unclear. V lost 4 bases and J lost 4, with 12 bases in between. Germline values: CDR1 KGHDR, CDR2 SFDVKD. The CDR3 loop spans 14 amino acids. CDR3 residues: CATSDPGKSYGYTF. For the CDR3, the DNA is TGTGCCACCAGTGACCCCGGCAAGAGCTATGGCTACACCTTC.

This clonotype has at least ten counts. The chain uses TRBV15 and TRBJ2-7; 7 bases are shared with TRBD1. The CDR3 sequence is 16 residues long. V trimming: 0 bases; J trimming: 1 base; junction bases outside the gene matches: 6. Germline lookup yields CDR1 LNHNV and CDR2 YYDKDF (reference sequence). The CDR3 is CATSRDRPGGSYEQYF. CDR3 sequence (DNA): TGTGCCACCAGCAGAGATCGCCCAGGGGGTTCCTACGAGCAGTACTTC.

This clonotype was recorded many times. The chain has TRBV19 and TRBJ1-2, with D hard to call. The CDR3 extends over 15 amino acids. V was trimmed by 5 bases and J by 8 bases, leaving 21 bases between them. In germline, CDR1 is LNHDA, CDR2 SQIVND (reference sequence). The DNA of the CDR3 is TGTGCCAGTAGTGGGCCCGAGGCCCATCTATGGGGCTACACCTTC. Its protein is CASSGPEAHLWGYTF.

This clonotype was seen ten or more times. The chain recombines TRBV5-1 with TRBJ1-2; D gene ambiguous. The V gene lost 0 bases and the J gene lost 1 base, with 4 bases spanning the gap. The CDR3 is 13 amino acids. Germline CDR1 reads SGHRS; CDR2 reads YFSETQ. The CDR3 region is CASSLEFNYGYTF. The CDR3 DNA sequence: TGCGCCAGCAGCTTGGAATTTAACTATGGCTACACCTTC.

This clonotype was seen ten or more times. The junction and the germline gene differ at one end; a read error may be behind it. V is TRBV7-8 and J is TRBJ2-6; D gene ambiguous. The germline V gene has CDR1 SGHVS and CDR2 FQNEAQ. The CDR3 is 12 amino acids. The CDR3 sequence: CASSLRTTATYF. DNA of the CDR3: TGTGCCAGCAGCTTAAGAACAACAGCCACTTACTTC.

In DNA form, the CDR3 reads TGTGCCAGCAGCCAAGTTGAGGGGGGTGTGGCAGATACGCAGTATTTT. The encoded protein is CASSQVEGGVADTQYF. The chain couples TRBV4-2 to TRBJ2-3; D possibly matches TRBD1 or TRBD2 (6 bases each). V dropped 1 base and J dropped 4 bases, with 15 bases sitting between them. Germline V lookup: CDR1 LGHNA, CDR2 YNFKEQ. CDR3 length equals 16 residues.

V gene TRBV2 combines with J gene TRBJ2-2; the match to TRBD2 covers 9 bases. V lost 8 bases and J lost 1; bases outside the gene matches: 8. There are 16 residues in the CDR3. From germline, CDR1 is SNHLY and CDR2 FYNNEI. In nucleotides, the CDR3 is TGTGCCAGCCAAGGACTAGCGTTGGGGAACACCGGGGAGCTGTTTTTT. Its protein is CASQGLALGNTGELFF.